This TCR beta chain was recorded in a study of blood T cells in healthy people across ages. Across the study: About one barcoded TCR beta cDNA was captured per two T cells.

This clonotype was counted only a few times. V dropped 0 bases and J dropped 6; count of bases not matched to a gene: 4. Per germline, CDR1 ENHRY and CDR2 SYGVKD. CDR3 size: 15 residues. Through a sample-barcoded 5' primer and a J-beta primer mix, a second PCR was run for 7 to 11 cycles. Each cDNA was tagged by a template-switch adaptor containing 12 random nucleotides. TCRdb reprocessed the 5' RACE reads with MiXCR, giving one entry per CDR3 protein. This table has roughly 700,000 distinct CDR3 sequences, around 45% appearing once. Material: blood. This sequence originates from a woman aged 60 to 75 in good health. This sequence joins TRBV10-3 and TRBJ1-4; TRBD1 matches 7 bases. The DNA for the CDR3 is TGTGCCATCAGTGAGTCGCGGCAGGGGGATGAAAAACTGTTTTTT. Encoded protein: CAISESRQGDEKLFF.